This T cell receptor (beta chain) appears in the sequencing data of a study of regulatory T cells in long-lasting Graves disease. This clonotype was detected only a few times. Described time point: newly diagnosed GD, antithyroid drugs for less than 3 months. Construction of the TCR library relied on RNA isolated from PBMCs. Arm-PCR with iRepertoire HTBI primers amplified the CDR3 regions for these TCR beta libraries. One entry per CDR3 protein, called by TCRdb with MiXCR from the multiplex PCR reads. The sample records a few hundred thousand distinct CDR3 sequences, about 11% being singletons. Germline CDR1 is SGDLS and CDR2 is YYNGEE. CDR3 length equals 15 residues. Trimming cost V 2 bases and J 2 bases; bases outside gene matches: 2. These data were also reused for a study on T cells in Graves' hyperthyroidism and ophthalmopathy. That work states: A set of HTBI primers served as the primers for a first-round RT-PCR of the TCR CDR3.

This sample comprised peripheral blood mononuclear cells (PBMCs), obtained at new diagnosis, from a patient treated with antithyroid drugs. V usage is TRBV9 and J usage is TRBJ2-3; 10 bases align to TRBD1. The receptor was isolated from a woman aged 18 to 35 with Graves disease. The DNA for the CDR3 is TGTGCCAGCAGCGTCGGGACAGGGGACACAGATACGCAGTATTTT. It specifies CASSVGTGDTDTQYF. Full variable domain (missing parts from reference TRBV9 and TRBJ2-3): DSGVTQTPKHLITATGQRVTLRCSPRSGDLSVYWYQQSLDQGLQFLIQYYNGEERAKGNILERFSAQQFPDLHSELNLSSLELGDSALYFCASSVGTGDTDTQYFGPGTRLTVL.